This note documents a single T cell receptor (beta chain) sequence. Its target is unknown. These data belong to a study of OX40 agonist ivuxolimab in advanced cancers. Study-wide background: The drug used for patients, ivuxolimab, was an agonistic anti-OX40 (CD134) antibody. Eligibility admitted prior anti-PD-1, anti-PD-L1 or anti-CTLA-4 therapy; about 40% had some. Findings and caveats of the study: Average numbers of expanded clones were greater in CD8+ T cells than in CD4+.

This table comes from immunoSEQ multiplex PCR, and its TCRdb copy is limited to in-frame clones, with some not included. The table includes roughly 57,000 clones, about nine tenths detected once. The source was CD4+ or CD8+ T cells sorted from blood, collected in a trial of the OX40 agonist ivuxolimab. This clonotype was obtained from an adult with an advanced solid tumor such as melanoma, head and neck, liver or kidney cancer.

CDR3 amino acids: CSAGGRGRPDTQYF. The CDR3 DNA reads as TGCAGCGCCGGAGGCAGGGGGCGCCCAGATACGCAGTATTTT. The rearrangement links TRBV29-1 to TRBJ2-3; 8 bases agree with TRBD1. Germline loops: CDR1 SQVTM, CDR2 ANQGSEA. The CDR3 sequence is 14 residues long. Unmatched junction bases numbered 10, after V lost 7 bases and J lost 4 bases.